One sample yielded the 9 T cell receptor beta chains listed below, sequenced in a study of T cells after yellow fever vaccination (dated by TCRdb to about 2019). Explained via the paper, the treatment or condition label denotes: live attenuated yellow fever vaccine strain. Library method: 5' RACE. The reads were generated on an Illumina HiSeq 2500. TCRdb passed the public sequencing reads through fastp at Q25 and MiXCR, retaining productive beta sequences. Here each entry gathers all rows of one CDR3 protein and keeps the most common genes and DNA. This sample is represented by some 120,000 distinct CDR3 sequences; 7.4% of them were singletons. The ten largest clonotypes hold 2.5% of the sample. The source material was CD4+ T cells sorted from PBMCs, sampled around 10 days after the first yellow fever vaccination. These receptors came from a young man who received the YFV17D yellow fever vaccine.

This clonotype was observed many times. V usage is TRBV7-3 and J usage is TRBJ2-3; 12 bases fit TRBD1. CDR1 is SGHTA and CDR2 is FQGTGA in the germline V gene. Losses at the gene ends were 5 bases for V and 6 bases for J; bases not matched to a gene: 6. The CDR3 totals 15 residues. The CDR3 reads CASSPGQGAVDTQYF. The CDR3 coding sequence is TGTGCCAGCAGCCCGGGACAGGGGGCCGTGGATACGCAGTATTTT.

Turning to this clonotype: A much larger clone differs by one base, so this may be a read error. The gene calls are TRBV20-1 and TRBJ2-2, with unresolved D. There are 13 residues in the CDR3. Trimming left V 5 bases short and J 4 bases short, with 11 bases between. Germline V gene sequence: CDR1 DFQATT, CDR2 SNEGSKA (reference sequence). CDR3 nucleotides: TGCAGTGCTGGTCGGGCCCCCACCGGGGAGCTGTTTTTT. Translating gives CSAGRAPTGELFF.

There are many counts of this clonotype. The gene calls are TRBV20-1 and TRBJ2-7; 9 bases map to TRBD2. The CDR3 totals 14 residues. Germline loops: CDR1 DFQATT, CDR2 SNEGSKA (reference sequence). The trim removed 5 bases at V and 3 bases at J, leaving 8 bases unmatched. CDR3 sequence reads: CSAGSGTSRYEQYV. The CDR3 coding sequence is TGCAGTGCTGGATCCGGGACTAGCCGCTACGAGCAGTACGTC.

This clonotype was recorded many times. The chain is built from TRBV12-3 or TRBV12-4 and TRBJ2-1, with TRBD1 matching over 10 bases. The J segment lost 8 bases and the V segment lost 5 bases, leaving 6 bases of the junction unmatched. This CDR3 is 14 amino acids long. CDR3 protein: CASSRTGGGYEQFF. CDR3 in DNA: TGTGCCAGCAGTCGGACAGGGGGTGGGTATGAGCAGTTCTTC.

This clonotype was seen repeatedly, ten times or more. V is TRBV29-1 and J is TRBJ2-3; the match to TRBD2 covers 12 bases. V trimming: 8 bases; J trimming: 4 bases; junction bases outside the gene matches: 7. This CDR3 region has 14 residues. Germline CDR1 and CDR2: SQVTM and ANQGSEA. CDR3 region: CSHWTSGEPDTQYF. The CDR3 nucleotides are TGCAGCCACTGGACTAGCGGGGAGCCAGATACGCAGTATTTT.

This clonotype was counted at least ten times. The genes are TRBV7-3 and TRBJ2-2; TRBD1 is a possible D gene (6 bases). This CDR3 is 15 amino acids long. CDR1 and CDR2 from the germline V gene are SGHTA and FQGTGA. V was trimmed by 4 bases and J by 2 bases, leaving 11 bases between them. In nucleotides, the CDR3 is TGTGCCAGCAGCTCAGGGACATTTAACACCGGGGAGCTGTTTTTT. As protein: CASSSGTFNTGELFF.

This clonotype was seen a handful of times. This chain joins TRBV5-1 and TRBJ1-6; D uncertain. The CDR3 totals 13 residues. V lost 1 base and J lost 7, with 6 bases in between. The germline V gene has CDR1 SGHRS and CDR2 YFSETQ. This CDR3 is CASSLTENSPLHF. CDR3 DNA: TGCGCCAGCAGCTTGACGGAGAATTCACCCCTCCACTTT.

The table lists this clonotype with many counts. The chain has TRBV20-1 and TRBJ2-3, with 7 positions matching TRBD2. The CDR3 sequence is 15 residues long. With 3 bases clipped from V and 2 bases from J, the junction kept 8 bases outside the gene matches. Germline-derived CDR1 and CDR2 are DFQATT and SNEGSKA (reference sequence). The CDR3 loop reads CSARTGGTSTDTQYF. The CDR3 DNA reads as TGCAGTGCTAGGACCGGGGGGACCTCCACAGATACGCAGTATTTT.

The gene calls are TRBV29-1 and TRBJ2-7; tentatively, D is TRBD1 (6 bases). Germline-derived CDR1 and CDR2 are SQVTM and ANQGSEA. There are 11 residues in the CDR3. V was trimmed by 7 bases and J by 2 bases, leaving 9 bases between them. CDR3 region: CSGGQTYEQYV. CDR3 sequence (DNA): TGCAGCGGTGGACAGACCTACGAGCAGTACGTC.